These T cell receptor beta chains were read from a single sample in a study of blood T cell repertoires in COVID-19. Sequencing was performed with immunoSEQ multiplex PCR; in TCRdb, only in-frame clones are kept and a portion is missing. The table includes around 32,000 clones, 85% to 95% detected once. The source material was peripheral blood. Receptors originate from a male donor with active COVID-19. CDR3s include the opening cysteine and the closing phenylalanine or tryptophan. Fields, in order: J gene, V gene, clone size, D gene, CDR3 protein, CDR3 DNA. D genes are given only for firm matches. The listing skips clone size in some rows; elsewhere it reads once, few, many or a size class.

TRBJ2-5 | TRBV28 | - | TRBD1 | CASSILPGQEQETQYF | TGTGCCAGCAGTATCCTCCCGGGACAGGAACAAGAGACCCAGTACTTC
TRBJ1-2 | TRBV5-4 | - | - | CASRGGEVTRGYTF | TGTGCCAGCAGAGGGGGTGAGGTTACGAGGGGCTACACCTTC
TRBJ1-6 | TRBV5-1 | - | - | CASSLYDGKSPLHF | TGCGCCAGCAGCTTGTATGACGGGAAATCACCCCTCCACTTT
TRBJ1-5 | TRBV6-1 | once | - | CASREYRDPARNQPQHF | TGTGCCAGCAGGGAATACCGGGATCCCGCGAGAAATCAGCCCCAGCATTTT
TRBJ1-5 | TRBV6-2/TRBV6-3 | - | - | CASSYSARGGNQPQHF | TGTGCCAGCAGTTATTCAGCCAGGGGAGGCAATCAGCCCCAGCATTTT
TRBJ2-3 | TRBV6-4 | - | TRBD2 | CASSAGTINTDTQYF | TGTGCCAGCAGTGCCGGGACTATAAACACAGATACGCAGTATTTT
TRBJ1-2 | TRBV7-2 | - | - | CASSLGGRAKRGYGYTF | TGTGCCAGCAGCTTAGGAGGCAGGGCGAAACGAGGTTATGGCTACACCTTC
TRBJ1-5 | TRBV12-3/TRBV12-4 | - | - | CASSFRGNQPQHF | TGTGCCAGCAGTTTTCGCGGGAACCAGCCCCAGCATTTT
TRBJ1-4 | TRBV5-4 | - | TRBD1 | CASSRTGGPNEKLFF | TGTGCCAGCAGCAGAACAGGGGGGCCAAATGAAAAACTGTTTTTT
TRBJ1-6 | TRBV9 | once | TRBD1 | CASSPGGRDSPLHF | TGTGCCAGCAGTCCAGGGGGCCGTGATTCACCCCTCCACTTT
TRBJ2-7 | TRBV7-9 | - | - | CASSLVEGYEQYF | TGTGCCAGCAGCTTAGTAGAGGGTTACGAGCAGTACTTC
TRBJ1-1 | TRBV5-4 | - | - | CASSRPTAEEGNTEAFF | TGTGCCAGCAGCCGCCCGACAGCCGAGGAAGGGAACACTGAAGCTTTCTTT
TRBJ1-1 | TRBV12-3/TRBV12-4 | - | - | CASSFMSTEAFF | TGTGCCAGCAGTTTCATGAGTACTGAAGCTTTCTTT
TRBJ1-3 | TRBV9 | - | - | CASSVDAGSGNTIYF | TGTGCCAGCAGCGTAGATGCAGGCAGCGGAAACACCATATATTTT
TRBJ1-2 | TRBV6-6 | - | - | CASNQDSLHGYTF | TGTGCCAGCAACCAGGACAGCCTTCATGGCTACACCTTC
TRBJ2-1 | TRBV7-2 | - | TRBD1 | CASSRAGTGRMDEQFF | TGTGCCAGCAGCAGAGCCGGGACAGGGAGGATGGATGAGCAGTTCTTC
TRBJ1-4 | TRBV18 | - | TRBD1 | CASSPTGATNEKLFF | TGTGCCAGCTCACCCACAGGGGCAACTAATGAAAAACTGTTTTTT
TRBJ2-2 | TRBV5-1 | - | TRBD2 | CASRPLAGDLNTGELFF | TGCGCCAGCAGGCCACTAGCGGGGGATCTAAACACCGGGGAGCTGTTTTTT
TRBJ1-6 | TRBV19 | - | - | CASSIVRDSPLHF | TGTGCCAGTAGTATAGTGCGGGACTCACCCCTCCACTTT
TRBJ2-3 | TRBV5-1 | once | - | CASSLGTVGYTDTQYF | TGCGCCAGCAGCTTGGGGACAGTAGGATACACAGATACGCAGTATTTT
TRBJ2-3 | TRBV6-2/TRBV6-3 | - | TRBD2 | CASSYSSSGGGAVHTDTQYF | TGTGCCAGCAGTTACTCGAGTAGCGGCGGGGGGGCCGTCCACACAGATACGCAGTATTTT
TRBJ1-2 | TRBV6-5 | - | - | CASSTTSRGYTF | TGTGCCAGCAGCACAACTTCGAGGGGCTACACCTTC